This T cell receptor beta chain derives from a study of blood T cell repertoires in COVID-19. For the study at large: The United States, Italy and Spain were the sources of the acute and convalescent COVID-19 samples. PBMCs, B-cell-depleted T cells, or T cells provided the cDNA or gDNA that made up the material.

As processed by the authors: Amplification with reference gene primers provided the estimates of nucleated cell counts. Using immunoSEQ multiplex PCR, the repertoire was profiled, and TCRdb retains in-frame clones only, with some absent. V and J calls and clone size are given by that table; D and trimming were obtained from the DNA. Of approximately 130,000 clones detected, about 83% appear once; the ten largest clones hold roughly 2.2%. The source is a woman aged 45 to 65 with acute or convalescent COVID-19. Sequencing input: peripheral blood.

CDR3 sequence: CASSEEVTSYEQYF. Written as DNA, the CDR3 is TGTGCCAGCAGCGAAGAGGTGACGTCCTACGAGCAGTACTTC. J is TRBJ2-7 and V is TRBV7-9; no clear D. Trimming removed 5 bases from V and 1 base from J, with 12 bases in between. CDR1 and CDR2 from the germline V gene are SEHNR and FQNEAQ (reference sequence). The CDR3 is 14 residues long.